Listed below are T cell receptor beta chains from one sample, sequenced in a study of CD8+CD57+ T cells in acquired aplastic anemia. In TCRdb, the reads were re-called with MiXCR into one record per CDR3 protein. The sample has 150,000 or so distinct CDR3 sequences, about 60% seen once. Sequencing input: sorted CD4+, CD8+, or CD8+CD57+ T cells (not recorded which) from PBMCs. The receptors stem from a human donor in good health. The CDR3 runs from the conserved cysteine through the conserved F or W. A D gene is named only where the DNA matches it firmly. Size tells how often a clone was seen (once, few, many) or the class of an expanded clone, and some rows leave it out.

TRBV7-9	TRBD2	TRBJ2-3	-	CASSQEVAGDPWDTQYF	TGTGCCAGCAGCCAAGAAGTAGCGGGAGACCCCTGGGATACGCAGTATTTT
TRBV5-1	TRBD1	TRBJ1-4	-	CASSLRTGREKLFF	TGCGCCAGCAGCTTGAGGACAGGGCGGGAAAAACTGTTTTTT
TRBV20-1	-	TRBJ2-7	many	CSARPRGESSYEQYF	TGCAGTGCTAGACCGCGAGGGGAGAGCTCCTACGAGCAGTACTTC
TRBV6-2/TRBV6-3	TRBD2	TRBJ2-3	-	CASSHRLAGDTDTQYF	TGTGCCAGCAGTCACCGACTAGCGGGAGACACAGATACGCAGTATTTT
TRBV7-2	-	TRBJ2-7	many	CASSRGYPGPQYF	TGTGCCAGCAGCAGGGGCTATCCGGGTCCCCAGTACTTC
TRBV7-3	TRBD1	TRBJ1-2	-	CASSLTGQGCDGYTF	TGTGCCAGCAGCTTAACGGGACAGGGGTGCGATGGCTACACCTTC
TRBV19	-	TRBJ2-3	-	CASSPSLMDTQYF	TGTGCCAGTAGTCCCTCCCTAATGGATACGCAGTATTTT
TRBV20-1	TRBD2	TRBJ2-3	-	CSARGSGGFYNEQYF	TGCAGTGCTAGAGGTAGCGGGGGCTTCTACAATGAGCAGTATTTT
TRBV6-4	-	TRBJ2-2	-	CASSDNSHTGELFF	TGTGCCAGCAGTGATAACAGTCACACCGGGGAGCTGTTTTTT
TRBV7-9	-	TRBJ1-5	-	CASSDGEGMYNEPQHF	TGTGCCAGCAGCGATGGGGAGGGAATGTACAATGAGCCCCAGCATTTT
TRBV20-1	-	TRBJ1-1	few	CSARVLGDINTEAFF	TGCAGTGCTAGAGTTCTAGGGGACATTAACACTGAAGCTTTCTTT
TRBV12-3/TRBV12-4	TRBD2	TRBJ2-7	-	CASSVGGTSYEQYF	TGTGCCAGCAGCGTGGGAGGGACCTCCTACGAGCAGTACTTC
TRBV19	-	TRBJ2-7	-	CASSGNIGAYEQYF	TGTGCCAGTAGTGGGAACATAGGAGCCTACGAGCAGTACTTC
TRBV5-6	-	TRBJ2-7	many	CASSLDNLNLREQYF	TGTGCCAGCAGCCTCGACAACCTTAATCTACGGGAGCAGTACTTC
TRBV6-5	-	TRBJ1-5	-	CASGSGGYQPQHF	TGTGCCAGCGGTTCGGGGGGTTATCAGCCCCAGCATTTT
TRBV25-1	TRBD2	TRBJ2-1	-	CASSVRLAGDQFF	TGTGCCAGCAGTGTGCGACTAGCGGGAGATCAGTTCTTC
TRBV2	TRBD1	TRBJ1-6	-	CASSEDGTGNSPLHF	TGTGCCAGCAGTGAAGATGGGACAGGGAACTCACCCCTCCACTTT
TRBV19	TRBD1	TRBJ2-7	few	CASSMGTGVYEQYF	TGTGCCAGTAGTATGGGGACAGGGGTCTACGAGCAGTACTTC
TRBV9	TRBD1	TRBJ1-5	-	CASRWGQGVQPQHF	TGTGCCAGCAGGTGGGGACAGGGTGTGCAGCCCCAGCATTTT
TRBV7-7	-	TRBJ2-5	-	CASSLVAQGTETQYF	TGTGCTAGCAGCTTAGTTGCCCAGGGGACGGAGACCCAGTACTTC
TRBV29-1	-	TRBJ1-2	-	CSVRAGEDGYTF	TGCAGCGTTAGGGCAGGGGAAGATGGCTACACCTTC
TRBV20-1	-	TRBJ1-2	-	CSASDGHGYTF	TGCAGTGCATCGGACGGCCATGGCTACACCTTC
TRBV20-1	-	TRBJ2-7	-	CSAAKIYEQYF	TGCAGTGCTGCCAAAATCTACGAGCAGTACTTC
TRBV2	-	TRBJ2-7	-	CASSTGKGEQYF	TGTGCCAGCAGTACAGGGAAGGGCGAGCAGTACTTC
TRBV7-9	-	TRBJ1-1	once	CASSSPNTEAFF	TGTGCCAGCAGCTCCCCGAACACTGAAGCTTTCTTT
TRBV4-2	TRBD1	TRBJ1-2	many	CASSQEDRAAAGYTF	TGTGCCAGCAGCCAAGAGGACAGGGCTGCAGCTGGCTACACCTTC
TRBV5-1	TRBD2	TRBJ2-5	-	CASSQAALTSGSQETQYF	TGCGCCAGCAGCCAAGCCGCCCTAACTAGCGGGAGTCAAGAGACCCAGTACTTC
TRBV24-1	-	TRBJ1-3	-	CATSESGNTIYF	TGTGCCACCAGCGAATCTGGAAACACCATATATTTT
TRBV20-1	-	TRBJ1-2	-	CSARDRRRENYGYTF	TGCAGTGCTAGAGATCGGCGGCGGGAGAACTATGGCTACACCTTC
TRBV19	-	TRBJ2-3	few	CASSIVGGAGDTQYF	TGTGCCAGTAGTATAGTTGGGGGCGCCGGTGATACGCAGTATTTT
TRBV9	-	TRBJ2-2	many	CASSVDGGNTGELFF	TGTGCCAGCAGCGTAGACGGAGGGAACACCGGGGAGCTGTTTTTT
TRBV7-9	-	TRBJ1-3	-	CASSLRQSQNTIYF	TGTGCCAGCAGCTTACGACAGAGTCAAAACACCATATATTTT
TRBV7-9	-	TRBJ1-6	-	CASSWGSNSPLHF	TGTGCCAGCAGCTGGGGATCCAATTCACCCCTCCACTTT
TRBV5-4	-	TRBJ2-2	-	CASSPRERTAGELFF	TGTGCCAGCAGCCCGCGGGAAAGGACGGCCGGGGAGCTGTTTTTT
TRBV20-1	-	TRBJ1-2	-	CSARVSRASGSYTF	TGCAGTGCTAGAGTAAGCCGGGCCTCAGGGAGCTACACCTTC
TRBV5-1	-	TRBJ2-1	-	CASSPAGQGEQFF	TGTGCCAGCAGCCCGGCGGGACAAGGTGAGCAGTTCTTC
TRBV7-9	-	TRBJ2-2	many	CASSPGLFEDTGELFF	TGTGCCAGCAGCCCAGGGTTGTTTGAGGACACCGGGGAGCTGTTTTTT
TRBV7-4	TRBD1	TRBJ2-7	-	CASSLPETGAPYEQYF	TGTGCCAGCAGCCTTCCCGAGACAGGGGCCCCCTACGAGCAGTACTTC
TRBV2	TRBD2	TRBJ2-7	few	CASSERGLAVEQYF	TGTGCCAGCAGTGAACGGGGACTAGCTGTTGAGCAGTACTTC
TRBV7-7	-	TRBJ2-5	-	CASSPGQFQETQYF	TGTGCTAGCAGCCCCGGGCAGTTCCAAGAGACCCAGTACTTC
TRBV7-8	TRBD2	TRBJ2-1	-	CASRKAGGYNEQFF	TGTGCCAGCAGGAAAGCGGGAGGCTACAATGAGCAGTTCTTC
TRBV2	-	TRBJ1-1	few	CASIKAEINTEAFF	TGTGCCAGCATAAAGGCAGAGATTAACACTGAAGCTTTCTTT
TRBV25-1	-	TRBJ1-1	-	CASVVGRDTEAFF	TGTGCCAGCGTTGTGGGGCGAGACACTGAAGCTTTCTTT
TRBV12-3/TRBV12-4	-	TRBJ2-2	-	CGPQGVNTGELFF	TGTGGTCCTCAGGGAGTGAACACCGGGGAGCTGTTTTTT
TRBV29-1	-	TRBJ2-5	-	CSVDGRLANGQETQYF	TGCAGCGTTGATGGCAGGTTAGCAAATGGACAAGAGACCCAGTACTTC
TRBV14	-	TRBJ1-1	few	CASSQEEGLKAFF	TGTGCCAGCAGCCAAGAGGAGGGGCTCAAGGCTTTCTTT
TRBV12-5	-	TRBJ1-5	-	CASGSVRDAHQPQHF	TGTGCTAGTGGTTCCGTACGGGACGCTCATCAGCCCCAGCATTTT
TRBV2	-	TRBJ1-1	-	CASSQQVGAEAFF	TGTGCCAGCAGCCAACAGGTGGGGGCTGAAGCTTTCTTT
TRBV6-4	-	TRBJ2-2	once	CASSAVGTGELFF	TGTGCCAGCTCCGCAGTAGGTACCGGGGAGCTGTTTTTT
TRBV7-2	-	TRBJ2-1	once	CASSKYGDYNEQFF	TGTGCCAGCAGTAAGTACGGGGACTACAATGAGCAGTTCTTC
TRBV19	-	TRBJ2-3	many	CASSTVKGADTQYF	TGTGCCAGTAGTACAGTGAAAGGGGCAGATACGCAGTATTTT
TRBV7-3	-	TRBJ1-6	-	CASSRGSGDPLHF	TGTGCCAGCAGCCGGGGCTCAGGGGACCCCCTCCACTTT